This entry concerns a single T cell receptor (beta chain). Its antigen is unidentified. The repertoire was sequenced with immunoSEQ multiplex PCR; TCRdb's copy has only in-frame clones and lacks some. The sample includes about 150,000 clones, roughly 90% of them seen just once. This entry comes from a study of cytomegalovirus exposure and HLA in healthy donors. The study's findings and limits: The study recorded 150 to 200 TCR beta chains that were cytomegalovirus-associated.

This CDR3 is built from 14 residues. Germline V gene data show CDR1 as MNHEY and CDR2 as SVGAGI. The V gene end was trimmed by 4 bases and the J gene end by 7 bases; junction bases not matched to a gene: 5. The chain couples TRBV6-5 to TRBJ1-4, with 8 positions matching TRBD1. This sequence originates from a man between 18 and 29 years old in good health and CMV-seronegative. Specimen: PBMCs. The DNA of the CDR3 is TGTGCCAGCAGTTGGACAGGGAAGGTTGAAAAACTGTTTTTT. Protein: CASSWTGKVEKLFF.